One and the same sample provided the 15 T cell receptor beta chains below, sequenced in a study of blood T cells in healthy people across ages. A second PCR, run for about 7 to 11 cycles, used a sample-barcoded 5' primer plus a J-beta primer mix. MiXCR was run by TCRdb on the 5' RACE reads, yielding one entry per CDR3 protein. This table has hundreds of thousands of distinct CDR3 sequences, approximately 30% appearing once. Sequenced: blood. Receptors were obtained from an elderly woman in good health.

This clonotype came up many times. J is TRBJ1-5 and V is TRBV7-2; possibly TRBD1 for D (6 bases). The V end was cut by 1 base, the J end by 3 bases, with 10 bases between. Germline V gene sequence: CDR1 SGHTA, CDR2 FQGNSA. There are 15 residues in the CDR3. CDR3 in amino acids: CASSLVTGNNQPQHF. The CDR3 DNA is TGTGCCAGCAGCTTAGTAACAGGGAACAATCAGCCCCAGCATTTT.

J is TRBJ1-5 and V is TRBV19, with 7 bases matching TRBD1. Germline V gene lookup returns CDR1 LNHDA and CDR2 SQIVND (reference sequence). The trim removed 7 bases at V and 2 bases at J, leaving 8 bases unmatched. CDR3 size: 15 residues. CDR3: CASIRQGVGNQPQHF. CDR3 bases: TGTGCCAGTATCCGACAGGGTGTTGGCAATCAGCCCCAGCATTTT.

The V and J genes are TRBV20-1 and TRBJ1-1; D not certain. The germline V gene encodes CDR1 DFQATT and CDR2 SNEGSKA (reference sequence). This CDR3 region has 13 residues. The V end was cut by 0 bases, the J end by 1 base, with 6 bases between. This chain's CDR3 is CSAREQPNTEAFF. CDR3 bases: TGCAGTGCTAGAGAACAGCCGAACACTGAAGCTTTCTTT.

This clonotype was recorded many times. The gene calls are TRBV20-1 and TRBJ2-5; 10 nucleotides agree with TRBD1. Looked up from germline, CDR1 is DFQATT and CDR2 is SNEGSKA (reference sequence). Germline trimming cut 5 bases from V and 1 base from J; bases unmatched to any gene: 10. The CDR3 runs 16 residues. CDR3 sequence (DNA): TGCAGTGCTTACCGTCGGTGGACAGGGGGCCAAGAGACCCAGTACTTC. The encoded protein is CSAYRRWTGGQETQYF.

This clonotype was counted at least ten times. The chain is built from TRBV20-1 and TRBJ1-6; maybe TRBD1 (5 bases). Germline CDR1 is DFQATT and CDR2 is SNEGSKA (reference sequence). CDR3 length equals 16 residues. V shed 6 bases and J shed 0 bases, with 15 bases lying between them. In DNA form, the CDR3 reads TGCAGTGCCGTGTGGGACGGTAGCTCCTATAATTCACCCCTCCACTTT. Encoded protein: CSAVWDGSSYNSPLHF.

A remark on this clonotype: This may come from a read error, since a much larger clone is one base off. CDR3 protein: CASSYDRGRGNGYTF. CDR3 DNA sequence: TGTGCCAGCAGCTATGACAGGGGGCGAGGCAATGGCTACACCTTC. This chain joins TRBV5-6 and TRBJ1-2; 10 bases line up with TRBD1. This CDR3 contains 15 residues. CDR1 and CDR2 from the germline V gene are SGHDT and YYEEEE. V trimming: 3 bases; J trimming: 6 bases; junction bases outside the gene matches: 8.

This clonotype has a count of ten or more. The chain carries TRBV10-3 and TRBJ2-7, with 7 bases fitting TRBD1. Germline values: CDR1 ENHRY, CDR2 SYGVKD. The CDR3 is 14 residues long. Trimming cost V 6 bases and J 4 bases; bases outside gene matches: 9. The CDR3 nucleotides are TGTGCCATCAGAGATGAGACAGGGCTTTACGAGCAGTACTTC. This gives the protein CAIRDETGLYEQYF.

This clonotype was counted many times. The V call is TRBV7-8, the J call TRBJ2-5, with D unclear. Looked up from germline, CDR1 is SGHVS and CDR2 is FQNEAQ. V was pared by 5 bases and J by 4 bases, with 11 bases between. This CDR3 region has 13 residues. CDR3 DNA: TGTGCCAGCAGCCTACCGCGAGGAGAGACCCAGTACTTC. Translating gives CASSLPRGETQYF.

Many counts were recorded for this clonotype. This CDR3 is CASSLPGTGTSEQYF. CDR3 in DNA: TGTGCCAGCAGTTTGCCCGGGACAGGGACTTCAGAGCAGTACTTC. The rearrangement joins TRBV28 to TRBJ2-7; TRBD1 aligns across 9 bases. Germline V lookup: CDR1 MDHEN, CDR2 SYDVKM. V was pared by 3 bases and J by 7 bases, with 10 bases of the junction left unmatched. This CDR3 has 15 residues.

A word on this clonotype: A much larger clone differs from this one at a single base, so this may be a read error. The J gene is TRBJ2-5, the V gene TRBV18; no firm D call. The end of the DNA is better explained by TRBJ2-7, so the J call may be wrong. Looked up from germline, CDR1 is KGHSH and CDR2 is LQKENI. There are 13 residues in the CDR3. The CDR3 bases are TGTGCCCGCTCACCTCAACGACACTACGAGCAGTACTTC. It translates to CARSPQRHYEQYF.

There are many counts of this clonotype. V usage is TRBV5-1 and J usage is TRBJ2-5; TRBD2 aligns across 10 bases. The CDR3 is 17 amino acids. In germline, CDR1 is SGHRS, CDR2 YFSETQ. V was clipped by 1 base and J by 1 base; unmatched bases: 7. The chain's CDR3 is CASSLPLSGGPQETQYF. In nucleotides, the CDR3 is TGCGCCAGCAGCTTGCCCCTTAGCGGGGGGCCCCAAGAGACCCAGTACTTC.

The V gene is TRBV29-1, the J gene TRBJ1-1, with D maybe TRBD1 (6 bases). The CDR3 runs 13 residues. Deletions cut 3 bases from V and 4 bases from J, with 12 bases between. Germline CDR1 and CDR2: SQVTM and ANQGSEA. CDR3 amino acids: CSVEGGRGTEAFF. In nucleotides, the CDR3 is TGCAGCGTTGAGGGAGGCAGGGGCACTGAAGCTTTCTTT.

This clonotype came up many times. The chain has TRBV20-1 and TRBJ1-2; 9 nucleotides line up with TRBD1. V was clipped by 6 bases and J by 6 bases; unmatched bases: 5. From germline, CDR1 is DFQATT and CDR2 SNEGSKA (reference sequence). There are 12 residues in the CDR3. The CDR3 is CSAEGDRDGYTF. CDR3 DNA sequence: TGCAGTGCGGAGGGGGACAGGGATGGCTACACCTTC.

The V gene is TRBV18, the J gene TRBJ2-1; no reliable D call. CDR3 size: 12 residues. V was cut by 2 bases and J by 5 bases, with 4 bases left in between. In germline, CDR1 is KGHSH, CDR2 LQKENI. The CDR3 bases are TGTGCCAGCTCACCAACGCACAATGAGCAGTTCTTC. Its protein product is CASSPTHNEQFF.

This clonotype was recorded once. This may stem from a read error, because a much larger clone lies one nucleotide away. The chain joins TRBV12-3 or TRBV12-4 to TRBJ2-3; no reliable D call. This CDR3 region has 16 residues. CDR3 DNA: TGTGCCAGCAGTCCGTACCGTTTCCTCAGCACAGATACGGAGTATTTT. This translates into CASSPYRFLSTDTEYF.